This TCR beta chain is drawn from a study of blood T cell repertoires in COVID-19. Study summary: Sample material is recorded as cDNA or gDNA derived from T cells, B-cell-depleted T cells, or PBMCs.

From germline, CDR1 is MNHEY and CDR2 SVGEGT. With V trimmed by 6 bases and J by 2 bases, 4 bases remained unmatched. The CDR3 totals 16 residues. Methods used by the authors: Reference gene primer amplification gave nucleated cell count estimates. Clones were sequenced by immunoSEQ multiplex PCR, and TCRdb holds only the in-frame ones, with some missing. The V and J calls and the clone size are those of that table, but D and trimming were determined from the DNA. The data show 200,000 to 300,000 clones, roughly 80% seen once. Specimen: PBMCs or T cells enriched from blood (not recorded which). The chain recombines TRBV6-2 or TRBV6-3 with TRBJ2-5; TRBD2 matches at 15 bases. The origin of this receptor is a woman in her thirties or forties who had been exposed to COVID-19. The CDR3 DNA reads TGTGCCAGCAGCCTGGGACTAGCGGGGGGACAAGAGACCCAGTACTTC. It specifies CASSLGLAGGQETQYF.